This TCR beta chain was found in a study of blood T cell repertoires in COVID-19. Overall study context: T cells, B-cell-depleted T cells, or PBMCs provided the cDNA or gDNA that served as material.

Germline lookup yields CDR1 MDHEN and CDR2 SYDVKM. With 4 bases clipped from V and 11 bases from J, the junction kept 11 bases outside the gene matches. CDR3 length equals 15 residues. Authors' methods: Amplification of reference gene primers was used by the study to estimate nucleated cell counts. The repertoire was sequenced with immunoSEQ multiplex PCR; TCRdb's copy has only in-frame clones and lacks some. That table supplies the V and J calls and clone size; D and trimming were determined from the DNA. The sample has more than 110,000 clones; roughly 76% are singletons. The source is a woman aged 50 to 60 with active or convalescent COVID-19. The rearrangement uses TRBV28 and TRBJ1-6, with 7 bases that match TRBD1. Sequenced material: peripheral blood. CDR3 in DNA: TGTGCCAGCAGTTACTCAGGGGGAGCTGGGACACCCCTCCACTTT. The encoded protein is CASSYSGGAGTPLHF. Full variable domain (outside the CDR3, taken from reference TRBV28 and TRBJ1-6): DVKVTQSSRYLVKRTGEKVFLECVQDMDHENMFWYRQDPGLGLRLIYFSYDVKMKEKGDIPEGYSVSREKKERFSLILESASTNQTSMYLCASSYSGGAGTPLHFGNGTRLTVT.